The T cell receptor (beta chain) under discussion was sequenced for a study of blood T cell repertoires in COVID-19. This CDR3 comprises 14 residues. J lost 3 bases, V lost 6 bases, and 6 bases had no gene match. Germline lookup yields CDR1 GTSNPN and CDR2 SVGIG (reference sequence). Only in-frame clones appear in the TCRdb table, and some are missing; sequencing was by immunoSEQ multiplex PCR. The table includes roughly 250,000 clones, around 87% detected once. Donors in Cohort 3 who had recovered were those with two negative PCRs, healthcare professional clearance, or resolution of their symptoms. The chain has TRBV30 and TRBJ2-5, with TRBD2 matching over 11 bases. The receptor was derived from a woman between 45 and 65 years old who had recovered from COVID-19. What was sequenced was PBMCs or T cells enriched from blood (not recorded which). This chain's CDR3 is CACTGLADEETQYF. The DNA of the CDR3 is TGTGCCTGTACGGGACTAGCGGATGAAGAGACCCAGTACTTC.